These 28 T cell receptor beta chains were sequenced from one sample in a study of shared clonotypes between healthy human individuals. Here immunoSEQ multiplex PCR was the method, and the copy in TCRdb shows in-frame clones only, minus some. The data contain about 820,000 clones, nearly 95% of them singletons. CD45RO-negative cells were positively selected for CCR7, leaving out terminally differentiated effector memory CD45RA+ cells. The specimen sequenced was naive CD8+ T cells sorted from blood. These receptors all stem from a man younger than 40 in good health.

This sequence joins TRBV5-5 and TRBJ2-1, with 10 bases aligning to TRBD2. The CDR3 has 15 residues. Losses at the gene ends were 1 base for V and 5 bases for J; bases not matched to a gene: 3. The V gene's germline CDR1 is SGHKS and CDR2 YYEKEE (reference sequence). The CDR3 DNA reads as TGTGCCAGCAGCTTGACTAGCGGGGTTAACAATGAGCAGTTCTTC. It yields the protein CASSLTSGVNNEQFF.

The rearrangement joins TRBV27 to TRBJ2-7; 7 bases fit TRBD1. V lost 7 bases and J lost 0; bases outside the gene matches: 6. Germline loops: CDR1 MNHEY, CDR2 SMNVEV (reference sequence). This CDR3 has 14 amino acids. The CDR3 sequence: CASMRAGGSYEQYF. The CDR3 nucleotides read TGTGCCAGCATGAGGGCAGGGGGCTCCTACGAGCAGTACTTC.

Comment on this clone: A clone one base away is much larger, so this may be a read error. V is TRBV28 and J is TRBJ2-7, with no clear D. The CDR3 totals 12 residues. V lost 2 bases, J lost 4 bases, and 6 bases lay in between. Germline values: CDR1 MDHEN, CDR2 SYDVKM. CDR3 protein: CASSLTEYEQYF. The DNA for the CDR3 is TGTGCCAGCAGTTTAACGGAATACGAGCAGTACTTC.

In DNA form, the CDR3 reads TGTGCCAGCCGTATACAGGGGGCCACAGATACGCAGTATTTT. This gives the protein CASRIQGATDTQYF. The chain joins TRBV13 to TRBJ2-3, with TRBD1 matching over 9 bases. The CDR3 extends over 14 amino acids. Trimming took 8 bases from V and 2 from J; bases not matched to a gene: 5. Germline V gene data show CDR1 as PRHDT and CDR2 as FYEKMQ (reference sequence).

The genes are TRBV6-6 and TRBJ2-7; TRBD2 might be the D (5 bases). V was pared by 7 bases and J by 6 bases, with 13 bases between. The CDR3 sequence is 12 residues long. Germline V gene lookup returns CDR1 MNHNY and CDR2 SVGAGI (reference sequence). CDR3 loop: CASTGSAGEQYF. The CDR3 bases are TGTGCCAGCACCGGTAGTGCGGGCGAGCAGTACTTC.

This clone was recorded once. The V and J genes are TRBV27 and TRBJ2-5; possibly TRBD1 or TRBD2 for D (6 bases each). The CDR3 has 13 amino acids. The V and J ends lost 6 bases and 4 bases respectively, with 12 bases between them. Germline CDR1 MNHEY, CDR2 SMNVEV (reference sequence). The CDR3 nucleotides are TGTGCCAGCAGCCATAGGGGGGTAGAGACCCAGTACTTC. Its translation: CASSHRGVETQYF.

The V call is TRBV7-6, the J call TRBJ2-1, with D tentatively TRBD1 (5 bases). The CDR3 runs to 16 residues. Germline values: CDR1 SGHVS, CDR2 FNYEAQ. The V end was cut by 4 bases, the J end by 5 bases, with 18 bases between. The DNA of the CDR3 is TGTGCCAGCAGCTCAGAGATGGGGCTCTTGCACAATGAGCAGTTCTTC. This gives the protein CASSSEMGLLHNEQFF.

The rearrangement links TRBV7-4 to TRBJ1-4; unclear D gene. The CDR3 extends over 16 amino acids. Germline values: CDR1 SGHVT, CDR2 SQSDAQ. Trimming cost V 5 bases and J 0 bases, with 13 bases left between them. This chain's CDR3 is CASSPRWDSTNEKLFF. As DNA, the CDR3 is TGTGCCAGCAGCCCAAGGTGGGATTCAACTAATGAAAAACTGTTTTTT. The full variable domain, with the rest looked up from reference TRBV7-4 and TRBJ1-4, is GAGVSQSPRYKVAKRGRDVALRCDSISGHVTLYWYRQTLGQGSEVLTYSQSDAQRDKSGRPSGRFSAERPERSVSTLKIQRTEQGDSAVYLCASSPRWDSTNEKLFFGSGTQLSVL.

Worth noting for this clone: The same CDR3 also results from other DNA sequences found in this sample. CDR3 loop: CASSPGYSNQPQHF. The CDR3 DNA sequence: TGTGCCAGCAGTCCCGGTTATAGCAATCAGCCCCAGCATTTT. V and J are TRBV27 and TRBJ1-5; D gene ambiguous. CDR1 MNHEY and CDR2 SMNVEV come from the germline V gene (reference sequence). V was shortened by 5 bases and J by 0 bases, with 8 bases between the two germline ends. This CDR3 contains 14 residues.

The V and J genes are TRBV29-1 and TRBJ2-5, with D hard to call. This CDR3 is 13 amino acids long. CDR1 is SQVTM, CDR2 ANQGSEA, per germline. Between the trimmed V and J ends, which lost 2 bases and 2 bases, there was a span of 9 bases. The CDR3 loop is CSVETGFQETQYF. CDR3 coding DNA: TGCAGCGTTGAAACCGGGTTTCAAGAGACCCAGTACTTC.

To note about this clone: In the same sample, other DNA sequences code for this CDR3. This rearrangement joins TRBV29-1 to TRBJ1-1; D unclear. Germline lookup yields CDR1 SQVTM and CDR2 ANQGSEA. V gave up 5 bases and J gave up 1 base, with 5 bases separating them. The CDR3 is 11 amino acids. The CDR3 DNA is TGCAGCGTTACCGAGAACACTGAAGCTTTCTTT. Translating it yields CSVTENTEAFF.

This clone has a single count. The V gene is TRBV5-4, the J gene TRBJ2-1, with D possibly being TRBD2 (5 bases). The germline V gene encodes CDR1 SGHNT and CDR2 YYREEE (reference sequence). With 4 bases removed from V and 5 bases from J, the gap between germline ends came to 13 bases. CDR3 length equals 14 residues. CDR3: CASSTEDSHNEQFF. CDR3 coding DNA: TGTGCCAGCAGCACGGAGGACTCTCACAATGAGCAGTTCTTC. Looking up the rest from reference TRBV5-4 and TRBJ2-1 gives the full variable domain: ETGVTQSPTHLIKTRGQQVTLRCSSQSGHNTVSWYQQALGQGPQFIFQYYREEENGRGNFPPRFSGLQFPNYSSELNVNALELDDSALYLCASSTEDSHNEQFFGPGTRLTVL.

The chain employs TRBV27 and TRBJ2-2, with a weak D call TRBD1 (5 bases). V was cut by 8 bases and J by 6 bases, with 10 bases left in between. This CDR3 region has 12 residues. Germline CDR1 and CDR2: MNHEY and SMNVEV (reference sequence). The CDR3 DNA is TGTGCCAGCTGGCCAGGGTCCGGGGAGCTGTTTTTT. It translates to CASWPGSGELFF.

CDR3 loop: CASSPRTGMNTEAFF. In nucleotides, the CDR3 is TGTGCCAGCTCACCTCGGACAGGCATGAACACTGAAGCTTTCTTT. The chain recombines TRBV6-5 with TRBJ1-1; 7 bases fit TRBD1. J lost 0 bases, V lost 8 bases, and 9 bases had no gene match. This CDR3 comprises 15 residues. Germline V gene lookup returns CDR1 MNHEY and CDR2 SVGAGI.

The CDR3 sequence is CATSGGLADTDTQYF. The CDR3 DNA follows: TGTGCCACCAGCGGGGGACTAGCGGACACAGATACGCAGTATTTT. This chain uses TRBV15 with TRBJ2-3; 11 nucleotides agree with TRBD2. Germline values: CDR1 LNHNV, CDR2 YYDKDF (reference sequence). V lost 5 bases to trimming and J lost 2 bases; unmatched junction nucleotides: 3. CDR3 length equals 15 residues.

This clone was counted once. V gene TRBV6-5 combines with J gene TRBJ1-1; 9 bases agree with TRBD1. The V segment lost 2 bases and the J segment 5 bases; nucleotides outside the gene matches: 6. This CDR3 has 15 residues. Germline CDR1 reads MNHEY; CDR2 reads SVGAGI. As DNA, the CDR3 is TGTGCCAGCAGTTACGCGGGACAGGGTCGAACTGAAGCTTTCTTT. This gives the protein CASSYAGQGRTEAFF.

The V gene is TRBV9, the J gene TRBJ2-1, with D uncertain. From germline, CDR1 is SGDLS and CDR2 YYNGEE. V was shortened by 0 bases and J by 4 bases, with 14 bases between the two germline ends. The CDR3 consists of 16 residues. CDR3 DNA: TGTGCCAGCAGCGTAGAGGTAGGGAAGTCGTACAATGAGCAGTTCTTC. Protein product: CASSVEVGKSYNEQFF. Full variable domain (rest looked up from reference TRBV9 and TRBJ2-1): DSGVTQTPKHLITATGQRVTLRCSPRSGDLSVYWYQQSLDQGLQFLIQYYNGEERAKGNILERFSAQQFPDLHSELNLSSLELGDSALYFCASSVEVGKSYNEQFFGPGTRLTVL.

The chain employs TRBV7-2 and TRBJ2-1; 7 nucleotides match TRBD1. CDR1 SGHTA and CDR2 FQGNSA come from the germline V gene. The V and J ends lost 5 bases and 6 bases, in that order; junction bases with no gene match: 7. The CDR3 is made up of 14 amino acids. CDR3 coding DNA: TGTGCCAGCAGCGTAAGACAGGGCCTCAATGAGCAGTTCTTC. Residues: CASSVRQGLNEQFF.

This clone was seen only once. Relative to the germline gene, one junction end is altered; a read error may explain this. The chain uses TRBV9 and TRBJ2-7; D possibly corresponds to TRBD1 (7 bases). This CDR3 is built from 15 residues. CDR1 is SGDLS and CDR2 is YYNGEE in the germline V gene. DNA for the CDR3: TGTGCCAGCAGCGCACAGGGGACCCCAGGGGGGATCGTGGACTTC. Its translation is CASSAQGTPGGIVDF. Full variable domain (missing parts from reference TRBV9 and TRBJ2-7): DSGVTQTPKHLITATGQRVTLRCSPRSGDLSVYWYQQSLDQGLQFLIQYYNGEERAKGNILERFSAQQFPDLHSELNLSSLELGDSALYFCASSAQGTPGGIVDFGPGTRLTVT.

The rearrangement joins TRBV28 to TRBJ1-2, with D unresolved. V lost 1 base and J lost 5, with 2 bases in between. CDR1 MDHEN and CDR2 SYDVKM come from the germline V gene. The CDR3 covers 11 residues. CDR3 sequence: CASSLFYGYTF. The CDR3 DNA follows: TGTGCCAGCAGTTTATTTTATGGCTACACCTTC.

The chain links TRBV6-5 to TRBJ2-1; 8 bases agree with TRBD2. CDR3 size: 15 residues. Germline trimming cut 7 bases from V and 8 bases from J; bases unmatched to any gene: 13. Germline assignment: CDR1 MNHEY and CDR2 SVGAGI. Written as DNA, the CDR3 is TGTGCCAGCACAACCATCGCGGGAGGCGAGGATGAGCAGTTCTTC. This translates into CASTTIAGGEDEQFF.

V and J are TRBV5-1 and TRBJ2-7, with D perhaps TRBD2 (5 bases). Germline CDR1 reads SGHRS; CDR2 reads YFSETQ. The CDR3 loop spans 17 amino acids. V was cut by 0 bases and J by 0 bases, with 16 bases left in between. The CDR3 nucleotides read TGCGCCAGCAGCTTGGGGCCACCGGGAAGAGGCTCCTACGAGCAGTACTTC. This codes for CASSLGPPGRGSYEQYF.

The chain uses TRBV4-1 and TRBJ1-5; 7 bases agree with TRBD1. Germline V lookup: CDR1 MGHRA, CDR2 YSYEKL. CDR3 size: 16 residues. Trimming took 5 bases from V and 0 from J; bases not matched to a gene: 7. CDR3 in DNA: TGCGCCAGCAGCGAGGGGGCACAGTATAGCAATCAGCCCCAGCATTTT. Amino acid sequence: CASSEGAQYSNQPQHF.

The rearrangement joins TRBV27 to TRBJ2-7, with D perhaps matching TRBD1 or TRBD2 (5 bases each). CDR3 size: 15 residues. CDR1 is MNHEY, CDR2 SMNVEV, per germline (reference sequence). V lost 6 bases and J lost 4, with 19 bases in between. In nucleotides, the CDR3 is TGTGCCAGCAGACCGGGGCTCAATCACAATTACGAGCAGTACTTC. It codes for CASRPGLNHNYEQYF.

In its sample, this clone was seen once. This chain connects TRBV6-1 to TRBJ1-1; D gene uncertain. The CDR3 has 14 amino acids. V was shortened by 2 bases and J by 0 bases, with 7 bases between the two germline ends. The germline CDR1 and CDR2 sequences are MNHNS and SASEGT. The CDR3 is CASSEWAVNTEAFF. The CDR3 region has the DNA TGTGCCAGCAGTGAATGGGCGGTGAACACTGAAGCTTTCTTT.

The chain is built from TRBV19 and TRBJ2-7, with D perhaps TRBD2 (6 bases). The ends were cut back, 1 base at V and 3 bases at J, with 19 bases in the middle. Germline V gene sequence: CDR1 LNHDA, CDR2 SQIVND (reference sequence). The CDR3 covers 17 residues. The chain's CDR3 is CASSIGPLRGKNYEQYF. DNA for the CDR3: TGTGCCAGTAGTATAGGCCCCCTTCGCGGGAAGAACTACGAGCAGTACTTC.

The chain recombines TRBV28 with TRBJ2-1; 11 bases agree with TRBD1. The CDR3 consists of 18 residues. V trimming: 3 bases; J trimming: 3 bases; junction bases outside the gene matches: 10. Looked up from germline, CDR1 is MDHEN and CDR2 is SYDVKM. CDR3 DNA sequence: TGTGCCAGCAGTTTGGGACAGGGGGGTATAGATAGCTACAATGAGCAGTTCTTC. The encoded protein is CASSLGQGGIDSYNEQFF.

The V gene is TRBV7-9, the J gene TRBJ2-2; 8 bases match TRBD2. This CDR3 has 15 amino acids. CDR1 and CDR2 from the germline V gene are SEHNR and FQNEAQ (reference sequence). V lost 1 base to trimming and J lost 5 bases; unmatched junction nucleotides: 3. The CDR3 DNA reads TGTGCCAGCAGCTTAGTACTAGCGGAGACCGGGGAGCTGTTTTTT. Translation: CASSLVLAETGELFF.